This TCR beta chain was identified in a study of cytomegalovirus exposure and HLA in healthy donors. In the study overall: Drawn from HLA-typed donors, 80 million to 100 million unique TCRs were held in an early data release. Study observations and caveats: In a later analysis, at a false discovery rate of 0.05, fewer than 20,000 TCR beta sequences matched HLA alleles.

Primers for the PCR totalled 60 Vbeta and 13 Jbeta. Method: immunoSEQ multiplex PCR; TCRdb's copy keeps in-frame clones and lacks some. The table includes about 250,000 clones, 80% to 90% detected once. Comment on this clone: The antigen is undetermined.

The CDR3 has 14 residues. The trim removed 3 bases at V and 6 bases at J, leaving 7 bases unmatched. The germline V gene has CDR1 KGHSH and CDR2 LQKENI. The receptor was isolated from a girl aged 2 to 9 in good health and CMV-seronegative. The sequencing sample was made of PBMCs. This chain connects TRBV18 to TRBJ2-7, with 8 bases lining up with TRBD1. The CDR3 sequence is CASSPQGAQAEQYF. CDR3 DNA: TGTGCCAGCTCACCCCAGGGGGCGCAGGCCGAGCAGTACTTC.